Below, 2 T cell receptor beta chains from the same sample are listed, as sequenced in a study of blood T cells in healthy people across ages. Primers used in a second PCR of roughly 7 to 11 cycles were a sample-barcoded 5' primer and a J-beta primer mix. MiXCR was run by TCRdb on the 5' RACE reads, yielding one entry per CDR3 protein. The table shows over a million distinct CDR3 sequences, with 35% to 50% occurring only once. Sequencing used blood. The origin of the receptors is a woman aged 60-75 years in good health.

The chain employs TRBV4-1 and TRBJ2-2; 14 positions agree with TRBD2. Germline CDR1 MGHRA, CDR2 YSYEKL. This CDR3 region has 18 residues. Trimming took 2 bases from V and 1 from J; bases not matched to a gene: 3. The CDR3 DNA reads as TGCGCCAGCAGCCAAAGACTAGCGGGAGGGATGAACACCGGGGAGCTGTTTTTT. It codes for CASSQRLAGGMNTGELFF.

The genes are TRBV29-1 and TRBJ2-7; TRBD2 matches at 8 bases. Germline CDR1 SQVTM, CDR2 ANQGSEA. J was trimmed by 3 bases and V by 3 bases; bases with no gene match: 7. The CDR3 sequence is 14 residues long. The CDR3 protein is CSVELLAGGYEQYF. In nucleotides, the CDR3 is TGCAGCGTTGAGCTCCTCGCGGGAGGCTACGAGCAGTACTTC.